The 30 T cell receptor beta chains reported below all come from one sample, sequenced in a study of blood T cell repertoires in COVID-19. TCRdb's table, derived via immunoSEQ multiplex PCR, lists solely in-frame clones and lacks some. The table shows 300,000 or so clones, with roughly nine tenths occurring only once. The specimen sequenced was peripheral blood. These receptors were taken from a man younger than 35 who had recovered from COVID-19.

V gene TRBV3-1 (or the pseudogene TRBV3-2) combines with J gene TRBJ1-5, with TRBD1 as a possible D gene (5 bases). Trimming shortened V by 3 bases and J by 8 bases, and 14 bases separated the two germline ends. The CDR3 loop spans 14 amino acids. Per germline, CDR1 LGHDT and CDR2 YNNKEL (reference sequence). In nucleotides, the CDR3 is TGTGCCAGCAGCCATTCTCAGGGAGGGGAGCCCCAGCATTTT. As protein: CASSHSQGGEPQHF.

This chain links TRBV12-3 or TRBV12-4 with TRBJ1-1; no clear D. Trimming took 7 bases from V and 8 from J, leaving 11 bases between them. This CDR3 spans 11 amino acids. The CDR3 sequence is CASTPGGEAFF. Here the CDR3 DNA reads TGTGCCAGCACCCCGGGTGGAGAAGCTTTCTTT.

The DNA of the CDR3 is TGCGCCAGCAGCTTTTCCGTGTCAGCCCAGGACTATGGCTACACCTTC. Its translation: CASSFSVSAQDYGYTF. The rearrangement joins TRBV5-1 to TRBJ1-2; D is uncertain. CDR3 size: 16 residues. Germline V lookup: CDR1 SGHRS, CDR2 YFSETQ. V lost 2 bases, J lost 3 bases, and 17 bases lay in between.

The chain employs TRBV2 and TRBJ2-7, with D tentatively TRBD1 (6 bases). CDR1 and CDR2 (germline): SNHLY, FYNNEI. Trimming took off 4 bases at V and 3 bases at J, with 13 bases between the two ends. The CDR3 has 14 residues. CDR3 nucleotides: TGTGCCAGCAGTGTAGGTAAAGGGGGCTACGAGCAGTACTTC. Encoded protein: CASSVGKGGYEQYF.

This chain uses TRBV7-9 with TRBJ2-5, with D possibly being TRBD2 (7 bases). Germline CDR1 and CDR2: SEHNR and FQNEAQ (reference sequence). The CDR3 covers 15 residues. Deletions cut 5 bases from V and 1 base from J, with 14 bases between. Here the CDR3 reads CASSAAGGAQETQYF. DNA of the CDR3: TGTGCCAGCAGCGCCGCTGGGGGGGCCCAAGAGACCCAGTACTTC.

The chain couples TRBV14 to TRBJ1-5, with D unclear. The CDR3 contains 13 residues. Trimming shortened V by 3 bases and J by 4 bases, and 7 bases separated the two germline ends. CDR1 SGHDN and CDR2 FVKESK come from the germline V gene. The CDR3 bases are TGTGCCAGCAGCCAGACAACTAATCAGCCCCAGCATTTT. It yields the protein CASSQTTNQPQHF.

The chain carries TRBV7-2 and TRBJ2-1, with 11 bases lining up with TRBD2. Germline CDR1 is SGHTA and CDR2 is FQGNSA. Trimming cost V 1 base and J 4 bases; bases outside gene matches: 3. There are 16 residues in the CDR3. The CDR3 sequence is CASSLVSGGVYNEQFF. CDR3 in DNA: TGTGCCAGCAGCTTAGTTAGCGGGGGGGTTTACAATGAGCAGTTCTTC.

In nucleotides, the CDR3 is TGTGCCAGCAGCTTAGCGGCGGGATTTAATTCACCCCTCCACTTT. It specifies CASSLAAGFNSPLHF. This chain joins TRBV7-8 and TRBJ1-6; D unresolved. Trimming stripped 0 bases from V and 6 bases from J, with 9 bases between. The germline CDR1 and CDR2 sequences are SGHVS and FQNEAQ. There are 15 residues in the CDR3.

V and J are TRBV13 and TRBJ2-5; TRBD2 might be the D (5 bases). Germline V gene sequence: CDR1 PRHDT, CDR2 FYEKMQ (reference sequence). Trimming pared 5 bases from V and 2 bases from J, leaving 15 bases between. This CDR3 region has 15 residues. The CDR3 coding sequence is TGTGCCAGCAGCCTAGCCTCTGGAGTTCAAGAGACCCAGTACTTC. This gives the protein CASSLASGVQETQYF. The complete variable domain, with remaining parts taken from reference TRBV13 and TRBJ2-5, reads AAGVIQSPRHLIKEKRETATLKCYPIPRHDTVYWYQQGPGQDPQFLISFYEKMQSDKGSIPDRFSAQQFSDYHSELNMSSLELGDSALYFCASSLASGVQETQYFGPGTRLLVL.

This clone appeared once. V is TRBV5-6 and J is TRBJ2-1, with 9 bases identical to TRBD2. In germline, CDR1 is SGHDT, CDR2 YYEEEE. This CDR3 region has 16 residues. Trimming at V came to 1 base and at J to 1 base, leaving 3 bases not matched to a gene. The CDR3 is CASSLTAGGSYNEQFF. CDR3 nucleotides: TGTGCCAGCAGCTTGACAGCGGGAGGTTCCTACAATGAGCAGTTCTTC.

The V and J genes are TRBV6-5 and TRBJ1-4; a weak D match, TRBD1 (5 bases). Trimming pared 3 bases from V and 4 bases from J, leaving 12 bases between. Germline-derived CDR1 and CDR2 are MNHEY and SVGAGI. The length of the CDR3 is 15 residues. The CDR3 reads CASSYRVGVNEKLFF. DNA of the CDR3: TGTGCCAGCAGTTATAGGGTAGGGGTTAATGAAAAACTGTTTTTT.

CDR3 in DNA: TGTGCCAGCAAATCACAGGGTGGGGTTTTAGAGCAGTTCTTC. This gives the protein CASKSQGGVLEQFF. This chain connects TRBV2 to TRBJ2-1; a possible D gene is TRBD1 (6 bases). V was shortened by 7 bases and J by 10 bases, with 20 bases between the two germline ends. Germline V CDR1 and CDR2: SNHLY, FYNNEI. The CDR3 extends over 14 amino acids. Drawing the rest from reference TRBV2 and TRBJ2-1, the complete variable domain is EPEVTQTPSHQVTQMGQEVILRCVPISNHLYFYWYRQILGQKVEFLVSFYNNEISEKSEIFDDQFSVERPDGSNFTLKIRSTKLEDSAMYFCASKSQGGVLEQFFGPGTRLTVL.

V gene TRBV4-1 combines with J gene TRBJ1-2; 9 positions agree with TRBD1. The CDR3 length is 16 residues. V was pared by 1 base and J by 3 bases, with 6 bases of the junction left unmatched. Germline CDR1 is MGHRA and CDR2 is YSYEKL. DNA of the CDR3: TGCGCCAGCAGCCAAGGTCAGACAGGGGGTGACTATGGCTACACCTTC. Translating it yields CASSQGQTGGDYGYTF.

The V and J genes are TRBV11-2 and TRBJ2-5; tentatively, D is TRBD2 (5 bases). CDR1 SGHAT and CDR2 FQNNGV come from the germline V gene. Trimming took off 1 base at V and 5 bases at J, with 11 bases between the two ends. The CDR3 totals 14 residues. CDR3: CASSLGTLGETQYF. The CDR3 DNA reads as TGTGCCAGCAGCTTAGGGACTTTAGGGGAGACCCAGTACTTC. The variable domain in full, with the rest retrieved from reference TRBV11-2 and TRBJ2-5, is EAGVAQSPRYKIIEKRQSVAFWCNPISGHATLYWYQQILGQGPKLLIQFQNNGVVDDSQLPKDRFSAERLKGVDSTLKIQPAKLEDSAVYLCASSLGTLGETQYFGPGTRLLVL.

This chain connects TRBV5-8 to TRBJ2-7; TRBD2 matches 7 bases. V shed 5 bases, J shed 4 bases, and the junction held 12 bases outside the gene matches. The germline V gene encodes CDR1 SGHTS and CDR2 YDEGEE. This CDR3 has 15 residues. CDR3 DNA: TGTGCCAGCAGACAAGAGTGGCTAGCGGATTACGAGCAGTACTTC. This gives the protein CASRQEWLADYEQYF.

The V gene is TRBV7-2, the J gene TRBJ1-5; weak D call: TRBD1 (5 bases). Deletions cut 1 base from V and 13 bases from J, with 23 bases between. Germline V gene sequence: CDR1 SGHTA, CDR2 FQGNSA. The CDR3 is 16 residues long. The CDR3 here is CASSLEWGDPTSRQHF. CDR3 DNA sequence: TGTGCCAGCAGCTTAGAATGGGGGGATCCGACCTCGCGGCAGCATTTT.

The gene calls are TRBV28 and TRBJ2-3; weak D call: TRBD1 (5 bases). Trimming took off 6 bases at V and 5 bases at J, with 9 bases between the two ends. Germline CDR1 is MDHEN and CDR2 is SYDVKM. The CDR3 consists of 12 residues. This CDR3 reads CASRGPGDTQYF. CDR3 DNA sequence: TGTGCCAGCAGGGGGCCCGGAGATACGCAGTATTTT.

This chain joins TRBV6-5 and TRBJ1-2, with 9 bases identical to TRBD1. The germline CDR1 and CDR2 sequences are MNHEY and SVGAGI. The CDR3 is made up of 14 amino acids. The junction had 5 bases not matched to a gene; V was cut back by 5 bases and J by 4 bases. For the CDR3, the DNA is TGTGCCAGCAGTCGGGACAGGGAGTCCTATGGCTACACCTTC. Translated: CASSRDRESYGYTF.

The chain uses TRBV27 and TRBJ2-7; D might be TRBD2 (5 bases). V was shortened by 6 bases and J by 1 base, with 16 bases between the two germline ends. This CDR3 region has 15 residues. Germline loops: CDR1 MNHEY, CDR2 SMNVEV (reference sequence). In DNA, the CDR3 is TGTGCCAGCAGGTCTAGCTCCGACGGGTCCTACGAGCAGTACTTC. It translates to CASRSSSDGSYEQYF.

The chain joins TRBV15 to TRBJ1-2; 9 bases are shared with TRBD1. CDR3 length: 15 residues. Germline lookup yields CDR1 LNHNV and CDR2 YYDKDF (reference sequence). V lost 2 bases to trimming and J lost 8 bases; unmatched junction nucleotides: 9. CDR3 DNA: TGTGCCACCAGCAGACCTAACAGGGGGCTGACGGGCTACACCTTC. It yields the protein CATSRPNRGLTGYTF.

V and J are TRBV4-1 and TRBJ1-1; D remains unclear. Germline CDR1 reads MGHRA; CDR2 reads YSYEKL. The CDR3 is 15 amino acids. The V end was cut by 3 bases, the J end by 5 bases, with 16 bases between. The CDR3 protein is CASSHGGVGRTEAFF. The CDR3 coding sequence is TGCGCCAGCAGCCATGGCGGGGTGGGAAGAACTGAAGCTTTCTTT.

V is TRBV10-3 and J is TRBJ1-5; 8 bases agree with TRBD1. Per germline, CDR1 ENHRY and CDR2 SYGVKD. J was trimmed by 1 base and V by 3 bases; bases with no gene match: 5. The CDR3 totals 16 residues. CDR3 region: CAISDLQGGSNQPQHF. The CDR3 coding sequence is TGTGCCATCAGTGACTTACAGGGGGGGAGCAATCAGCCCCAGCATTTT.

The rearrangement uses TRBV20-1 and TRBJ2-2, with D maybe TRBD2 (5 bases). With 3 bases removed from V and 3 bases from J, the gap between germline ends came to 11 bases. This CDR3 is built from 14 residues. Germline lookup yields CDR1 DFQATT and CDR2 SNEGSKA (reference sequence). In nucleotides, the CDR3 is TGCAGTGCTAGTGAAGACGGGGACACCGGGGAGCTGTTTTTT. This encodes CSASEDGDTGELFF.

The rearrangement joins TRBV6-2 or TRBV6-3 to TRBJ2-1, with 10 bases identical to TRBD2. With 3 bases clipped from V and 6 bases from J, the junction kept 5 bases outside the gene matches. The germline CDR1 and CDR2 sequences are MNHEY and SVGEGT. This CDR3 has 15 residues. Written as DNA, the CDR3 is TGTGCCAGCAGTTATTTAGCGGGGGGCTTCAATGAGCAGTTCTTC. Protein: CASSYLAGGFNEQFF.

This chain connects TRBV6-2 or TRBV6-3 to TRBJ2-5; 11 bases align to TRBD2. There are 17 residues in the CDR3. The V segment lost 2 bases and the J segment 1 base; nucleotides outside the gene matches: 6. Per the germline V gene, CDR1 is MNHEY and CDR2 is SVGEGT. The CDR3 loop reads CASSYPGLAGGQETQYF. The CDR3 DNA reads TGTGCCAGCAGTTACCCGGGGCTAGCGGGGGGCCAAGAGACCCAGTACTTC.

This clone was picked up one time. CDR3 coding DNA: TGTGCCAGCAGCCAAGGGATCGGGACAGGGGGTGAAAAACTGTTTTTT. Translated: CASSQGIGTGGEKLFF. The V call is TRBV3-1 (or the pseudogene TRBV3-2), the J call TRBJ1-4; 11 nucleotides agree with TRBD1. Unmatched junction bases numbered 5, after V lost 1 base and J lost 7 bases. The germline gives CDR1 LGHDT, CDR2 YNNKEL (reference sequence). This CDR3 has 16 amino acids.

This clone was detected a few times. The chain carries TRBV5-6 and TRBJ2-6; D may be TRBD2 (5 bases). CDR3 length: 15 residues. CDR1 SGHDT and CDR2 YYEEEE come from the germline V gene. V was shortened by 5 bases and J by 2 bases, with 11 bases between the two germline ends. The chain's CDR3 is CASRVGIAGANVLTF. CDR3 coding DNA: TGTGCCAGCAGGGTCGGGATCGCTGGGGCCAACGTCCTGACTTTC.

This chain uses TRBV7-3 with TRBJ2-7, with 10 bases matching TRBD2. In germline, CDR1 is SGHTA, CDR2 FQGTGA. V lost 1 base and J lost 4; bases outside the gene matches: 13. The CDR3 extends over 18 amino acids. CDR3 sequence: CASSLMASGSTVGYEQYF. The CDR3 region has the DNA TGTGCCAGCAGCTTAATGGCTAGCGGGAGCACGGTAGGGTACGAGCAGTACTTC.

The CDR3, as DNA: TGCGCCAGGTACAGAAACGGGACAGCGAATGAAAAACTGTTTTTT. The encoded protein is CARYRNGTANEKLFF. The rearrangement uses TRBV10-1 and TRBJ1-4, with 7 bases identical to TRBD1. After removal of 9 bases from V and 5 bases from J, the junction contained 12 bases not matched to a gene. Germline V CDR1 and CDR2: WNHNN, SYGVQD (reference sequence). The CDR3 spans 15 residues.

The chain uses TRBV12-3 or TRBV12-4 and TRBJ1-1, with D tentatively TRBD1 (6 bases). There are 13 residues in the CDR3. V gave up 7 bases and J gave up 1 base, with 10 bases separating them. The CDR3 is CASKQDRNTEAFF. The CDR3 region has the DNA TGTGCCAGCAAACAGGACAGGAACACTGAAGCTTTCTTT.